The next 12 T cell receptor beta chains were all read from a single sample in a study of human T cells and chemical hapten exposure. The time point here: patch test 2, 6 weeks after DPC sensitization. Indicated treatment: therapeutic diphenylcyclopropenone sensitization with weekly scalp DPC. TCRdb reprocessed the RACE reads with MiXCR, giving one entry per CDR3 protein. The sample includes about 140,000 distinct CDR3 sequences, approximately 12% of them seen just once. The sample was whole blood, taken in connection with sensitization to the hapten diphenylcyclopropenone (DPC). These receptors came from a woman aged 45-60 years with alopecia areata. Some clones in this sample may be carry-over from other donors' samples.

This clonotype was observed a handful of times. The CDR3 bases are TGTGCCAGCAGTTACCGGGGGGGATCCCGCTCTGGGGCCAACGTCCTGACTTTC. Translated: CASSYRGGSRSGANVLTF. The chain employs TRBV6-5 and TRBJ2-6; 8 bases agree with TRBD2. CDR1 MNHEY and CDR2 SVGAGI come from the germline V gene. The CDR3 has 18 residues. J gave up 0 bases and V 2 bases, and 6 bases lay outside the gene matches.

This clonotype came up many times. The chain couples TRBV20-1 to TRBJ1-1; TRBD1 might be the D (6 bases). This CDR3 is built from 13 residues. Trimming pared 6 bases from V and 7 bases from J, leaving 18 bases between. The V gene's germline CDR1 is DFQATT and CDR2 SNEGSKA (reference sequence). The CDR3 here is CSAAGDVILEAFF. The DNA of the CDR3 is TGCAGTGCGGCAGGGGACGTAATTCTTGAAGCTTTCTTT.

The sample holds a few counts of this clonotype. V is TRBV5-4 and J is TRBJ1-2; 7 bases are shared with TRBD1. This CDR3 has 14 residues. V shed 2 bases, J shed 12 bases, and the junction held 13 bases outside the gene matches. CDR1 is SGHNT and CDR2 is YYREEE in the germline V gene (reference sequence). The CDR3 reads CASSFSGRQGVNTF. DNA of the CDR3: TGTGCCAGCAGCTTTTCCGGGAGGCAGGGGGTAAACACCTTC.

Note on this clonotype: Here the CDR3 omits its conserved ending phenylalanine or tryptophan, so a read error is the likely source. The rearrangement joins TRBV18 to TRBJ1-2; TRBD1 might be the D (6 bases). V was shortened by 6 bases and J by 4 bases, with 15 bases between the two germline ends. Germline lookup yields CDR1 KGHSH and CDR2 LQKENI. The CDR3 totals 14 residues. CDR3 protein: CASSESRGGYGYTS. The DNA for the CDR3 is TGTGCCAGCTCTGAAAGCAGGGGTGGCTATGGCTACACCTCC.

The CDR3 DNA follows: TGTGCCAGCGGGGCCCTCTCCTACAATGAGCAGTTCTTC. Translating it yields CASGALSYNEQFF. The genes are TRBV6-2 or TRBV6-3 and TRBJ2-1; maybe TRBD1 (5 bases). The CDR3 covers 13 residues. Trimming shortened V by 8 bases and J by 0 bases, and 8 bases separated the two germline ends. CDR1 and CDR2 from the germline V gene are MNHEY and SVGEGT.

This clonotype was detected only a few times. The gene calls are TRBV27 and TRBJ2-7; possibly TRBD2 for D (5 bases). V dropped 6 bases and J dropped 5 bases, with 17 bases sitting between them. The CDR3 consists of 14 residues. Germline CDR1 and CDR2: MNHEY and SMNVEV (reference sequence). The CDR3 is CASRRAGPGDEQYF. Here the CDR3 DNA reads TGTGCCAGCAGGAGGGCGGGTCCCGGGGACGAGCAGTACTTC.

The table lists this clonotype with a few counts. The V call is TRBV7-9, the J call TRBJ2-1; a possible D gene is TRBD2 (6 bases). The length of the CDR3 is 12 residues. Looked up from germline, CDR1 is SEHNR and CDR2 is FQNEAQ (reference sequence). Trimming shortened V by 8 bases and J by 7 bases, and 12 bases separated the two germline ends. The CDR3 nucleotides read TGTGCCAGCGGCGGGATAAGGAATGAGCAGTTCTTC. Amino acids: CASGGIRNEQFF.

CDR3 sequence (DNA): TGTGCCAGCAGCACCTACCAGAGCTCCTACGAGCAGTACTTC. This sequence encodes CASSTYQSSYEQYF. This chain links TRBV7-2 with TRBJ2-7, with D hard to call. The V and J ends lost 5 bases and 0 bases respectively, with 11 bases between them. From germline, CDR1 is SGHTA and CDR2 FQGNSA. The CDR3 is made up of 14 amino acids.

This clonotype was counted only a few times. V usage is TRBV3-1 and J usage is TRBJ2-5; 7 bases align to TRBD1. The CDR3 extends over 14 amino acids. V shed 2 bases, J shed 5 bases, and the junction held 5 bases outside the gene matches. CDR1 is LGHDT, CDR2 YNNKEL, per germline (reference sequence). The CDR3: CASSQRGRAETQYF. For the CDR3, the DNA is TGTGCCAGCAGCCAAAGGGGGCGCGCGGAGACCCAGTACTTC.

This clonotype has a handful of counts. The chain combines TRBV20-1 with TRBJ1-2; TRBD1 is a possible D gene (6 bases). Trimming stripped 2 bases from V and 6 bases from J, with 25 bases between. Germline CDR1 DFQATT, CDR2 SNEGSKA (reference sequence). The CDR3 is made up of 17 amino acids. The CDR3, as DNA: TGCAGTGCTAGACCGGGACACTTGCCCAGGCCCTCTGATGGCTACACCTTC. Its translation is CSARPGHLPRPSDGYTF.

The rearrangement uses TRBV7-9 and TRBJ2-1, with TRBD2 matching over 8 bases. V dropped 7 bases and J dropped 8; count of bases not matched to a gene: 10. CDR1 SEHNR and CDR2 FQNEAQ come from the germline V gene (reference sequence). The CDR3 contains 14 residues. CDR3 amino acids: CASNVGTRRDEQFF. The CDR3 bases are TGTGCCAGCAACGTTGGGACTAGAAGAGATGAGCAGTTCTTC.

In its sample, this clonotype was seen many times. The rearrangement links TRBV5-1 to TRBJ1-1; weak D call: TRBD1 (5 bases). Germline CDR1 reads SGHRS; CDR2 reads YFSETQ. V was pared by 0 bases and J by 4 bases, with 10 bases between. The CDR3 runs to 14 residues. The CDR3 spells CASSLAERGTEAFF. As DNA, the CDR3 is TGCGCCAGCAGCTTGGCCGAGAGGGGCACTGAAGCTTTCTTT. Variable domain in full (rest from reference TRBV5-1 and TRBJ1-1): KAGVTQTPRYLIKTRGQQVTLSCSPISGHRSVSWYQQTPGQGLQFLFEYFSETQRNKGNFPGRFSGRQFSNSRSEMNVSTLELGDSALYLCASSLAERGTEAFFGQGTRLTVV.